The 32 T cell receptor beta chains below come from one sample, sequenced in a study of cytomegalovirus exposure and HLA in healthy donors. 13 Jbeta primers and 60 Vbeta primers were used for the PCR. TCRdb's table, derived via immunoSEQ multiplex PCR, lists solely in-frame clones and lacks some. This sample has about 140,000 clones; approximately 80% occur once, and the top ten carry under 2%. Sequenced: PBMCs. All receptors come from a female donor in good health and CMV-seropositive.

The chain links TRBV13 to TRBJ2-2; TRBD2 agrees at 7 bases. From germline, CDR1 is PRHDT and CDR2 FYEKMQ (reference sequence). The trim removed 1 base at V and 11 bases at J, leaving 22 bases unmatched. The CDR3 extends over 19 amino acids. CDR3 sequence reads: CASSLVGLGGLVLTGELFF. For the CDR3, the DNA is TGTGCCAGCAGCTTAGTTGGGCTCGGTGGACTAGTCCTCACTGGAGAGCTGTTTTTT.

The V and J genes are TRBV11-2 and TRBJ1-1, with TRBD1 identical over 9 bases. CDR3 length equals 15 residues. Germline values: CDR1 SGHAT, CDR2 FQNNGV. The V gene end was trimmed by 5 bases and the J gene end by 4 bases; junction bases not matched to a gene: 8. CDR3 in DNA: TGTGCCAGCAGCAAGACAGGGGGAAGACGCACTGAAGCTTTCTTT. This sequence encodes CASSKTGGRRTEAFF.

V gene TRBV5-4 combines with J gene TRBJ2-6, with 7 bases matching TRBD2. Germline CDR1 reads SGHNT; CDR2 reads YYREEE (reference sequence). The V segment lost 0 bases and the J segment 2 bases; nucleotides outside the gene matches: 2. The CDR3 sequence is 16 residues long. The DNA of the CDR3 is TGTGCCAGCAGCTTGGGCGGGAGAACTGGGGCCAACGTCCTGACTTTC. Amino acids: CASSLGGRTGANVLTF. Filled out from reference TRBV5-4 and TRBJ2-6, the complete variable domain reads ETGVTQSPTHLIKTRGQQVTLRCSSQSGHNTVSWYQQALGQGPQFIFQYYREEENGRGNFPPRFSGLQFPNYSSELNVNALELDDSALYLCASSLGGRTGANVLTFGAGSRLTVL.

This rearrangement joins TRBV10-3 to TRBJ2-5, with 10 bases fitting TRBD2. The CDR3 is 13 residues long. Germline V gives CDR1 ENHRY, CDR2 SYGVKD. With V trimmed by 11 bases and J by 5 bases, 8 bases remained unmatched. CDR3 amino acids: CAARTSGGETQYF. CDR3 bases: TGTGCCGCCCGGACTAGCGGTGGGGAGACCCAGTACTTC.

The gene calls are TRBV5-6 and TRBJ2-1; 9 bases are shared with TRBD2. Germline assignment: CDR1 SGHDT and CDR2 YYEEEE. Trimming at V came to 2 bases and at J to 5 bases, leaving 11 bases not matched to a gene. CDR3 length: 17 residues. CDR3 sequence reads: CASSFRASGTYDNEQFF. CDR3 in DNA: TGTGCCAGCAGCTTTAGGGCTAGCGGGACTTATGACAATGAGCAGTTCTTC.

This clone was seen more than once but under ten times. This chain connects TRBV18 to TRBJ2-5; TRBD2 is a possible D gene (6 bases). V lost 6 bases and J 5 bases, leaving 19 bases between the germline ends. The CDR3 is made up of 15 amino acids. Germline loops: CDR1 KGHSH, CDR2 LQKENI. This CDR3 reads CASSRYTEGRETQYF. The DNA for the CDR3 is TGTGCCAGCTCTCGATATACGGAGGGCAGGGAGACCCAGTACTTC.

This clone was picked up a small number of times. The chain combines TRBV5-1 with TRBJ2-1; a possible D gene is TRBD1 (5 bases). CDR3 length: 15 amino acids. Germline V lookup: CDR1 SGHRS, CDR2 YFSETQ. Trimming pared 0 bases from V and 0 bases from J, leaving 7 bases between. DNA for the CDR3: TGCGCCAGCAGCTTGGAGGGGTCCTCCTACAATGAGCAGTTCTTC. The encoded protein is CASSLEGSSYNEQFF.

The gene calls are TRBV6-1 and TRBJ1-3; D is undetermined. Germline lookup yields CDR1 MNHNS and CDR2 SASEGT. The CDR3 loop spans 14 amino acids. Trimming removed 3 bases from V and 4 bases from J, with 10 bases in between. In DNA form, the CDR3 reads TGTGCCAGCAGTGATTCAGGTTACGGAAACACCATATATTTT. Amino acids: CASSDSGYGNTIYF.

This CDR3 is CAWSRTGYEQYF. CDR3 coding DNA: TGTGCCTGGAGCAGAACGGGCTACGAGCAGTACTTC. The chain recombines TRBV30 with TRBJ2-7; no firm D call. Germline lookup yields CDR1 GTSNPN and CDR2 SVGIG (reference sequence). The CDR3 sequence is 12 residues long. V lost 3 bases and J 3 bases, leaving 9 bases between the germline ends.

This sequence joins TRBV28 and TRBJ1-2; possible D gene TRBD1, 6 bases. Germline CDR1 MDHEN, CDR2 SYDVKM. The CDR3 runs 17 residues. With 2 bases removed from V and 6 bases from J, the gap between germline ends came to 22 bases. The DNA for the CDR3 is TGTGCCAGCAGTTTAGTATTAACCGACCGACAGGAGCATGGCTACACCTTC. Amino acids: CASSLVLTDRQEHGYTF.

The V and J genes are TRBV19 and TRBJ2-3; D is perhaps TRBD2 (6 bases). Germline-derived CDR1 and CDR2 are LNHDA and SQIVND (reference sequence). The length of the CDR3 is 14 residues. V was shortened by 4 bases and J by 0 bases, with 8 bases between the two germline ends. The CDR3 loop is CASSSGASTDTQYF. CDR3 coding DNA: TGTGCCAGTAGTAGCGGGGCAAGCACAGATACGCAGTATTTT.

The rearrangement uses TRBV6-5 and TRBJ2-7; possibly TRBD1 for D (6 bases). Germline V CDR1 and CDR2: MNHEY, SVGAGI. The length of the CDR3 is 15 residues. V shed 6 bases and J shed 4 bases, with 19 bases lying between them. The CDR3 region is CASSKTGFSRYEQYF. DNA of the CDR3: TGTGCCAGCAGCAAAACAGGGTTCAGTAGATACGAGCAGTACTTC.

The chain couples TRBV6-5 to TRBJ2-7, with 11 bases identical to TRBD1. This CDR3 has 14 amino acids. Germline V lookup: CDR1 MNHEY, CDR2 SVGAGI. V was clipped by 6 bases and J by 3 bases; unmatched bases: 4. The CDR3 sequence: CASRRGQGVYEQYF. The CDR3 DNA sequence: TGTGCCAGCAGACGGGGACAGGGGGTCTACGAGCAGTACTTC.

This chain links TRBV12-5 with TRBJ1-1; maybe TRBD1 (5 bases). V dropped 6 bases and J dropped 2 bases, with 19 bases sitting between them. The CDR3 has 16 residues. Germline assignment: CDR1 LGHNT and CDR2 FRNRAP. CDR3 sequence reads: CASGSGFSSPNTEAFF. DNA of the CDR3: TGTGCTAGTGGGTCAGGGTTTTCATCCCCAAACACTGAAGCTTTCTTT.

V is TRBV27 and J is TRBJ2-4, with 8 bases lining up with TRBD1. From germline, CDR1 is MNHEY and CDR2 SMNVEV (reference sequence). The CDR3 runs to 17 residues. The junction had 6 bases not matched to a gene; V was cut back by 0 bases and J by 2 bases. Here the CDR3 DNA reads TGTGCCAGCAGTTTATCGATAACAGGGGGGTCCAAAAACATTCAGTACTTC. It translates to CASSLSITGGSKNIQYF.

V gene TRBV11-2 combines with J gene TRBJ2-1, with D possibly TRBD1 on 6 matching bases. V was cut by 5 bases and J by 2 bases, with 10 bases left in between. Germline V CDR1 and CDR2: SGHAT, FQNNGV. The CDR3 runs 14 residues. CDR3: CASSATGPYNEQFF. The CDR3 nucleotides read TGTGCCAGCAGCGCAACAGGGCCCTACAATGAGCAGTTCTTC.

The gene calls are TRBV29-1 and TRBJ2-7; D not certain. In germline, CDR1 is SQVTM, CDR2 ANQGSEA. The V and J ends lost 2 bases and 7 bases respectively, with 9 bases between them. The CDR3 is 11 residues long. In DNA, the CDR3 is TGCAGCGTTGAAAATTTCCAGGAGCAGTACTTC. Translated: CSVENFQEQYF.

This sequence joins TRBV18 and TRBJ1-2; D remains unclear. This CDR3 contains 13 residues. Germline V gene data show CDR1 as KGHSH and CDR2 as LQKENI. Trimming stripped 2 bases from V and 2 bases from J, with 6 bases between. This CDR3 is CASSPAENYGYTF. In DNA, the CDR3 is TGTGCCAGCTCACCAGCGGAGAACTATGGCTACACCTTC.

V gene TRBV19 combines with J gene TRBJ1-5, with a weak D call TRBD1 (6 bases). Germline CDR1 LNHDA, CDR2 SQIVND (reference sequence). Trimming stripped 4 bases from V and 2 bases from J, with 12 bases between. There are 15 residues in the CDR3. The DNA of the CDR3 is TGTGCCAGTAGTACCCCCAACAGGGGCAATCAGCCCCAGCATTTT. This gives the protein CASSTPNRGNQPQHF.

For this clone: Germline and junction disagree at one end, which may indicate a read error. This sample includes further DNA sequences coding for the same CDR3. The CDR3 sequence: CASSVGSGPYEQYF. The CDR3 nucleotides read TGTGCTAGCAGCGTAGGATCAGGGCCCTACGAGCAGTACTTC. This rearrangement joins TRBV9 to TRBJ2-7, with D perhaps TRBD1 (5 bases). Germline lookup yields CDR1 SGDLS and CDR2 YYNGEE. This CDR3 comprises 14 residues.

The chain uses TRBV14 and TRBJ1-1, with TRBD1 matching over 7 bases. Germline V gene data show CDR1 as SGHDN and CDR2 as FVKESK. The CDR3 runs 16 residues. J was trimmed by 5 bases and V by 2 bases; bases with no gene match: 11. CDR3 sequence: CASSQTTPRGSTEAFF. CDR3 nucleotide sequence: TGTGCCAGCAGCCAAACTACCCCCAGGGGGAGTACTGAAGCTTTCTTT.

This chain links TRBV28 with TRBJ2-7; 8 nucleotides agree with TRBD2. The CDR3 sequence is 15 residues long. The trim removed 5 bases at V and 3 bases at J, leaving 9 bases unmatched. CDR1 and CDR2 from the germline V gene are MDHEN and SYDVKM. As DNA, the CDR3 is TGTGCCAGCAGTCACCTTCCCGGGACTAGCTACGAGCAGTACTTC. Translating it yields CASSHLPGTSYEQYF.

This chain connects TRBV28 to TRBJ2-1, with TRBD1 matching 8 bases. Germline V lookup: CDR1 MDHEN, CDR2 SYDVKM. J was trimmed by 2 bases and V by 6 bases; bases with no gene match: 9. CDR3 size: 16 residues. The CDR3 DNA follows: TGTGCCAGCAGCCACAGGGGGATTTCCGCCTACAATGAGCAGTTCTTC. Translated: CASSHRGISAYNEQFF.

This clone was observed a few times. V is TRBV6-5 and J is TRBJ1-1, with D possibly matching TRBD1 (5 bases). CDR3 size: 13 residues. V was cut by 7 bases and J by 3 bases, with 12 bases left in between. Germline CDR1 and CDR2: MNHEY and SVGAGI. CDR3 nucleotide sequence: TGTGCCAGCAAGTCAACAGGACACACTGAAGCTTTCTTT. Translating gives CASKSTGHTEAFF.

V and J are TRBV18 and TRBJ1-4; no reliable D call. The length of the CDR3 is 14 residues. Germline lookup yields CDR1 KGHSH and CDR2 LQKENI. V was shortened by 4 bases and J by 0 bases, with 6 bases between the two germline ends. The CDR3 DNA reads as TGTGCCAGCTCACGGGCAGCAACTAATGAAAAACTGTTTTTT. Translated: CASSRAATNEKLFF.

The chain employs TRBV27 and TRBJ2-1; 7 positions agree with TRBD2. With V trimmed by 3 bases and J by 4 bases, 6 bases remained unmatched. Germline loops: CDR1 MNHEY, CDR2 SMNVEV (reference sequence). CDR3 size: 15 residues. CDR3 nucleotide sequence: TGTGCCAGCAGTTTCGGGACTAAGGGTTACAATGAGCAGTTCTTC. It codes for CASSFGTKGYNEQFF.

This clone appeared a few times. The sample carries other DNA sequences with the same CDR3. The chain joins TRBV7-6 to TRBJ2-7, with D perhaps TRBD2 (5 bases). The germline gives CDR1 SGHVS, CDR2 FNYEAQ. CDR3 length equals 14 residues. V lost 5 bases and J 0 bases, leaving 11 bases between the germline ends. The CDR3 coding sequence is TGTGCCAGCAGCCCAGAGCGGTCCTCCTACGAGCAGTACTTC. It is translated as CASSPERSSYEQYF.

This chain connects TRBV5-1 to TRBJ1-1; possibly TRBD1 for D (6 bases). The CDR3 is made up of 14 amino acids. V was cut by 4 bases and J by 1 base, with 11 bases left in between. Looked up from germline, CDR1 is SGHRS and CDR2 is YFSETQ. The CDR3 DNA reads TGCGCCAGCAGCCTAGGGACACAGAACACTGAAGCTTTCTTT. Translated, it gives CASSLGTQNTEAFF.

The rearrangement uses TRBV9 and TRBJ2-7; D gene unclear. The germline V gene encodes CDR1 SGDLS and CDR2 YYNGEE. The CDR3 is made up of 14 amino acids. V lost 2 bases, J lost 3 bases, and 12 bases lay in between. DNA for the CDR3: TGTGCCAGCAGCGTTAGCCATACGGACTACGAGCAGTACTTC. It is translated as CASSVSHTDYEQYF.

This sequence joins TRBV30 and TRBJ2-5; 13 bases map to TRBD2. The CDR3 sequence is 17 residues long. The germline V gene has CDR1 GTSNPN and CDR2 SVGIG (reference sequence). V shed 0 bases and J 5 bases; nucleotides not matched to a gene: 9. CDR3 amino acids: CAWSVLRTSGSPETQYF. In DNA form, the CDR3 reads TGTGCCTGGAGTGTCCTAAGGACTAGCGGGAGCCCGGAGACCCAGTACTTC. Filled out from reference TRBV30 and TRBJ2-5, the complete variable domain reads SQTIHQWPATLVQPVGSPLSLECTVEGTSNPNLYWYRQAAGRGLQLLFYSVGIGQISSEVPQNLSASRPQDRQFILSSKKLLLSDSGFYLCAWSVLRTSGSPETQYFGPGTRLLVL.

The V and J genes are TRBV18 and TRBJ2-1, with 8 positions matching TRBD1. The CDR3 spans 16 residues. The germline gives CDR1 KGHSH, CDR2 LQKENI. Trimming removed 4 bases from V and 4 bases from J; junction bases left unmatched: 9. The chain's CDR3 is CASSQIGQGGYNEQFF. The CDR3 DNA reads TGTGCCAGCTCACAGATCGGACAGGGCGGATACAATGAGCAGTTCTTC.

The J gene is TRBJ2-5, the V gene TRBV7-9, with a weak D call TRBD2 (6 bases). There are 15 residues in the CDR3. CDR1 is SEHNR, CDR2 FQNEAQ, per germline (reference sequence). The germline V and J ends were trimmed by 6 bases and 1 base, with 15 bases remaining between them. DNA of the CDR3: TGTGCCAGCAGACTTACGGGAGACCGCCAAGAGACCCAGTACTTC. Translating it yields CASRLTGDRQETQYF.